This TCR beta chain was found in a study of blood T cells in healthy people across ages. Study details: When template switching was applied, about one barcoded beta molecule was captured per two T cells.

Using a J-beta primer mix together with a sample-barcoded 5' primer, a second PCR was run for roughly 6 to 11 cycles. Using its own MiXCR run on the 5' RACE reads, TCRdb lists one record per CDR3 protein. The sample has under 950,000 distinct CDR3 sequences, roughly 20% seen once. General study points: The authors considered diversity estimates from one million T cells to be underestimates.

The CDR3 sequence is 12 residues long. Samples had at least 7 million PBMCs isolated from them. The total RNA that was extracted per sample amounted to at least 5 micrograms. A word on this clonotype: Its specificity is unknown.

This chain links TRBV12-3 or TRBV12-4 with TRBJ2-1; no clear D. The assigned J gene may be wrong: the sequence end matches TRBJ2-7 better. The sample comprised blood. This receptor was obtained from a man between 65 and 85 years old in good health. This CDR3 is CASSPSTYEQYF. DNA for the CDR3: TGTGCCAGCAGCCCAAGCACCTACGAGCAGTACTTC.